The present TCR beta chain was sequenced within a study of T cell clonotyping in hematopoietic cell transplantation. Study-level results: At the given depth, recipient repertoires were over 95% de novo clonotypes. Cells were unsorted, so CD4 and CD8 contributions were not separated. Pathologically expanded recipient clonotypes increased progressively from day 30 to day 180 as diversity fell.

Per germline, CDR1 SGHDT and CDR2 YYEEEE. The CDR3 length is 14 residues. V lost 2 bases to trimming and J lost 6 bases, with 12 bases between them. This clone occurred once. Its antigen is unknown. TCRdb's table, derived via immunoSEQ multiplex PCR, lists solely in-frame clones and lacks some. Here the sample spans approximately 75,000 clones, 90% to 95% being singletons. J is TRBJ2-1 and V is TRBV5-6; tentative D call: TRBD1 (5 bases). The source is a man in his forties or fifties in good health. Some clones in this sample may be carry-over from other donors' samples. The sample comprised peripheral blood mononuclear cells. CDR3 region: CASSFSDRGNEQFF. CDR3 nucleotide sequence: TGTGCCAGCAGCTTCTCTGATAGGGGCAATGAGCAGTTCTTC.